The 19 T cell receptor beta chains below come from one sample, sequenced in a study of human CD8 memory T cell subsets. Production of TCR beta libraries used UMI-labeled 5' RACE as the method. With the 5' RACE reads reprocessed, TCRdb shows one record per CDR3 protein and no DNA. The data include some 7,300 distinct CDR3 sequences; the top ten clones carry 20% to 30%. Sequenced material: CD8+ stem-like memory T cells (TSCM and TCM) sorted from PBMCs. The subset here: stem-like memory CD8 T cells (TSTEM), CCR7+ PD-1- TIGIT-. Receptor source: a human donor in good health.

The rearrangement links TRBV4-2 to TRBJ2-2; the TCRdb call, TRBD2, lacks DNA for checking. The CDR3 loop spans 17 amino acids. Germline lookup yields CDR1 LGHNA and CDR2 YNFKEQ. The CDR3 region is CASSQEQLEGNTGELFF.

The genes are TRBV14 and TRBJ2-7. Germline V lookup: CDR1 SGHDN, CDR2 FVKESK. This CDR3 has 15 amino acids. CDR3: CASSQPQRVEYEQYF. Full variable domain (outside the CDR3, taken from reference TRBV14 and TRBJ2-7): EAGVTQFPSHSVIEKGQTVTLRCDPISGHDNLYWYRRVMGKEIKFLLHFVKESKQDESGMPNNRFLAERTGGTYSTLKVQPAELEDSGVYFCASSQPQRVEYEQYFGPGTRLTVT.

V gene TRBV9 combines with J gene TRBJ2-1. CDR3 length: 13 residues. CDR1 and CDR2 from the germline V gene are SGDLS and YYNGEE. The CDR3 sequence: CASSVGQDDEQFF.

This chain links TRBV27 with TRBJ2-7; the TCRdb call, TRBD1, lacks DNA for checking. The CDR3 length is 12 residues. Germline values: CDR1 MNHEY, CDR2 SMNVEV (reference sequence). CDR3 sequence reads: CASSSGTGEQYF.

The gene calls are TRBV12-3 or TRBV12-4 and TRBJ2-7; checking the TCRdb D call of TRBD1 is not possible without DNA. The CDR3 extends over 13 amino acids. The CDR3 loop is CASSSGPSSEQYF.

The chain's CDR3 is CASTGQGARGTDTQYF. The chain is built from TRBV2 and TRBJ2-3; TCRdb's assignment of TRBD1 cannot be checked, as there is no DNA. Germline loops: CDR1 SNHLY, CDR2 FYNNEI. The CDR3 contains 16 residues.

The chain couples TRBV3-1 to TRBJ2-1. The CDR3 totals 13 residues. The germline V gene has CDR1 LGHDT and CDR2 YNNKEL (reference sequence). This CDR3 reads CASSQTSYNEQFF.

This clonotype registers medium-sized (0.01 to 0.1%) by frequency. The J gene is TRBJ2-1, the V gene TRBV5-4; the TRBD1 assignment by TCRdb is unverifiable without DNA. The germline V gene encodes CDR1 SGHNT and CDR2 YYREEE (reference sequence). The CDR3 covers 15 residues. The CDR3 region is CASSPGRGRSDEQFF.

This chain uses TRBV12-3 or TRBV12-4 with TRBJ2-1; checking the TCRdb D call of TRBD2 is not possible without DNA. CDR3 size: 15 residues. This CDR3 reads CASSGGLAGINEQFF.

The chain combines TRBV7-9 with TRBJ2-1. This CDR3 contains 13 residues. From germline, CDR1 is SEHNR and CDR2 FQNEAQ (reference sequence). The CDR3 sequence: CASSLAIEDEQFF.

The chain's CDR3 is CSARISPPGTISYEQYF. This chain uses TRBV29-1 with TRBJ2-7; lacking DNA, the TRBD2 call made by TCRdb goes unchecked. CDR3 size: 17 residues. CDR1 and CDR2 from the germline V gene are SQVTM and ANQGSEA.

This chain uses TRBV5-1 with TRBJ2-3; the D call from TCRdb, TRBD2, cannot be confirmed without DNA. Germline V gene data show CDR1 as SGHRS and CDR2 as YFSETQ. CDR3 size: 14 residues. The CDR3 sequence: CASSPILGHDTQYF.

This clonotype shows up as medium-sized by frequency. The chain employs TRBV7-8 and TRBJ1-5; lacking DNA, the TRBD1 call made by TCRdb goes unchecked. Germline V gene sequence: CDR1 SGHVS, CDR2 FQNEAQ. This CDR3 spans 16 amino acids. CDR3 protein: CASSTGGDWSNQPQHF. Full variable domain (missing parts from reference TRBV7-8 and TRBJ1-5): GAGVSQSPRYKVAKRGQDVALRCDPISGHVSLFWYQQALGQGPEFLTYFQNEAQLDKSGLPSDRFFAERPEGSVSTLKIQRTQQEDSAVYLCASSTGGDWSNQPQHFGDGTRLSIL.

V is TRBV28 and J is TRBJ2-3; as DNA is missing, the TRBD1 call by TCRdb cannot be tested. The germline V gene encodes CDR1 MDHEN and CDR2 SYDVKM. This CDR3 is built from 19 residues. CDR3 loop: CASSLFLLRDGASTDTQYF. The full variable domain, with the rest looked up from reference TRBV28 and TRBJ2-3, is DVKVTQSSRYLVKRTGEKVFLECVQDMDHENMFWYRQDPGLGLRLIYFSYDVKMKEKGDIPEGYSVSREKKERFSLILESASTNQTSMYLCASSLFLLRDGASTDTQYFGPGTRLTVL.

V is TRBV27 and J is TRBJ1-3; the D gene TCRdb calls, TRBD1, cannot be checked with no DNA. The CDR3 totals 15 residues. Germline lookup yields CDR1 MNHEY and CDR2 SMNVEV (reference sequence). The chain's CDR3 is CASSRDRAVGNTIYF.

J is TRBJ2-7 and V is TRBV29-1; TCRdb's D gene call, TRBD1, goes unchecked for lack of DNA. The CDR3 is 13 amino acids. The germline CDR1 and CDR2 sequences are SQVTM and ANQGSEA. The CDR3 here is CSVGEDRFYEQYF.

The rearrangement links TRBV6-5 to TRBJ2-1. The V gene's germline CDR1 is MNHEY and CDR2 SVGAGI. The CDR3 runs to 15 residues. This chain's CDR3 is CASSYERVLYNEQFF.

The rearrangement joins TRBV28 to TRBJ2-7; TCRdb designates TRBD2, a call that cannot be tested without DNA. CDR3 size: 15 residues. Germline CDR1 and CDR2: MDHEN and SYDVKM. The CDR3 loop reads CASSSRTSGIGEQYF. The whole variable domain, filled in from reference TRBV28 and TRBJ2-7, reads DVKVTQSSRYLVKRTGEKVFLECVQDMDHENMFWYRQDPGLGLRLIYFSYDVKMKEKGDIPEGYSVSREKKERFSLILESASTNQTSMYLCASSSRTSGIGEQYFGPGTRLTVT.

Frequency places this clonotype as medium-sized. The CDR3 is CSVGQGSYNEQFF. The V call is TRBV29-1, the J call TRBJ2-1; TCRdb designates TRBD1, a call that cannot be tested without DNA. This CDR3 is 13 amino acids long. CDR1 and CDR2 from the germline V gene are SQVTM and ANQGSEA.